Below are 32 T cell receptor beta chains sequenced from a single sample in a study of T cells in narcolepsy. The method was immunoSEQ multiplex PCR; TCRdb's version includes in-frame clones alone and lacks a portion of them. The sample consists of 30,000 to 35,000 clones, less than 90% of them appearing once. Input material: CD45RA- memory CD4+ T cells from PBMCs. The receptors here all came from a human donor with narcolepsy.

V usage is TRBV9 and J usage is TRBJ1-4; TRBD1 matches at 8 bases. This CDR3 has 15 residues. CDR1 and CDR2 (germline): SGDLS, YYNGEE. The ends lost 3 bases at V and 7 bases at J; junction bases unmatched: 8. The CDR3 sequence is CASSARQGLGEKLFF. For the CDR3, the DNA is TGTGCCAGCAGCGCCCGACAGGGGCTGGGTGAAAAACTGTTTTTT.

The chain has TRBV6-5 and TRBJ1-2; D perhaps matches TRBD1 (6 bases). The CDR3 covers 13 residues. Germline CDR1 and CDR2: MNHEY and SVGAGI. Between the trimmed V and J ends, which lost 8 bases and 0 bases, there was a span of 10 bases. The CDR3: CASGTSTNYGYTF. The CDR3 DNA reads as TGTGCCAGCGGGACATCTACTAACTATGGCTACACCTTC.

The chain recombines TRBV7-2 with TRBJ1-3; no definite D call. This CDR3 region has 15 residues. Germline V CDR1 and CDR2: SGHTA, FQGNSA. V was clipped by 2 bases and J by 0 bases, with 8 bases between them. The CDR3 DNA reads TGTGCCAGCAGCTTACGGGAGTTCTCTGGAAACACCATATATTTT. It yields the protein CASSLREFSGNTIYF.

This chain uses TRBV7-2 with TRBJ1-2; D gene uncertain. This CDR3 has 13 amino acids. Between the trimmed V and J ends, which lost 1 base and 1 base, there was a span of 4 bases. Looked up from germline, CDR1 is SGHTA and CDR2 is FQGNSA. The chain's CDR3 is CASSLGVNYGYTF. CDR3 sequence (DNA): TGTGCCAGCAGCTTAGGGGTTAACTATGGCTACACCTTC.

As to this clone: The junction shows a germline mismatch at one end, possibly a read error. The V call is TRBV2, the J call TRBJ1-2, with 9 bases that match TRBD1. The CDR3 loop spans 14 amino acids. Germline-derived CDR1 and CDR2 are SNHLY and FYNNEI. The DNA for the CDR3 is TGTGCCAGCAGGGAAGGACAGGGGCCCTATGGCTACACCTTC. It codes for CASREGQGPYGYTF.

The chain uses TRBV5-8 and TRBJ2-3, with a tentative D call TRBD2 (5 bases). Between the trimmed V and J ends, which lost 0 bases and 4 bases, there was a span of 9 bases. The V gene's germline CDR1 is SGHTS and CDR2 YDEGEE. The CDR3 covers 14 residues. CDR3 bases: TGTGCCAGCAGCTTGGGGACTGAAGCAGATACGCAGTATTTT. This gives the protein CASSLGTEADTQYF.

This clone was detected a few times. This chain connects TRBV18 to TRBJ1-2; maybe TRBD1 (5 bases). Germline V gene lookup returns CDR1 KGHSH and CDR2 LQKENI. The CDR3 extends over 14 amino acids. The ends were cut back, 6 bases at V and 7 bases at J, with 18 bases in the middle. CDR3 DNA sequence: TGTGCCAGCTCTCCCATGGACAATTCAGGTGGCTACACCTTC. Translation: CASSPMDNSGGYTF.

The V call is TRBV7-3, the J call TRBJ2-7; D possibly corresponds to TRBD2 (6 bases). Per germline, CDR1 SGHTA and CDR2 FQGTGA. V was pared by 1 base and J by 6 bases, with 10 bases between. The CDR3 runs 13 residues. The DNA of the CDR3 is TGTGCCAGCAGCTTAATGGCGGGACCCGAGCAGTACTTC. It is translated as CASSLMAGPEQYF.

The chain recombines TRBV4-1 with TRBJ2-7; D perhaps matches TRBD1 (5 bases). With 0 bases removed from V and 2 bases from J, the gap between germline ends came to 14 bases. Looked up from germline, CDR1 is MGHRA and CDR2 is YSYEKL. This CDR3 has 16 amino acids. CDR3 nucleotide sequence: TGCGCCAGCAGCCAAGAGGCGGTAGGGGTCCCCTACGAGCAGTACTTC. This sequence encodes CASSQEAVGVPYEQYF.

This chain's CDR3 is CASSRGNYEQFF. CDR3 bases: TGTGCCAGTTCGCGGGGGAACTATGAGCAGTTCTTC. V and J are TRBV2 and TRBJ2-1; TRBD2 agrees at 7 bases. V dropped 9 bases and J dropped 8; count of bases not matched to a gene: 7. Germline V gene lookup returns CDR1 SNHLY and CDR2 FYNNEI. The CDR3 loop spans 12 amino acids. Full variable domain (rest looked up from reference TRBV2 and TRBJ2-1): EPEVTQTPSHQVTQMGQEVILRCVPISNHLYFYWYRQILGQKVEFLVSFYNNEISEKSEIFDDQFSVERPDGSNFTLKIRSTKLEDSAMYFCASSRGNYEQFFGPGTRLTVL.

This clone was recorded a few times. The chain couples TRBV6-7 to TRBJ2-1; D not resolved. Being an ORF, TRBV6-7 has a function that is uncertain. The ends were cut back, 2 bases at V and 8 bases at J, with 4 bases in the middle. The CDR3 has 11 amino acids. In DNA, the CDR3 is TGTGCCAGCAGTTACGAGTATGAGCAGTTCTTC. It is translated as CASSYEYEQFF.

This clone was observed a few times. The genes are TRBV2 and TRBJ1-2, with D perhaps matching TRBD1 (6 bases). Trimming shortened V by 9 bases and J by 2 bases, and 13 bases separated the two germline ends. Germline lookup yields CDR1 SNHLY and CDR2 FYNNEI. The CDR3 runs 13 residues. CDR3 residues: CASDGTINYGYTF. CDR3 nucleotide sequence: TGTGCCAGTGATGGGACAATAAACTATGGCTACACCTTC.

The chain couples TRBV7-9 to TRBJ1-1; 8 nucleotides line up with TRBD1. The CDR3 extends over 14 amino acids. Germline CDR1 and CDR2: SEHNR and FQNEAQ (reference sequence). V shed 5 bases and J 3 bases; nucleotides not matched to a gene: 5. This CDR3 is CASSGHRGDTEAFF. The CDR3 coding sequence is TGTGCCAGCAGCGGGCACAGGGGGGACACTGAAGCTTTCTTT.

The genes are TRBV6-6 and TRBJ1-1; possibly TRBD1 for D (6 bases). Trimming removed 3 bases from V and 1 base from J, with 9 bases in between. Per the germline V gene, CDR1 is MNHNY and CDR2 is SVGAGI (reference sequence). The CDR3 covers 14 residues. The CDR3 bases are TGTGCCAGCAGTTATCCAGGGGCGAACACTGAAGCTTTCTTT. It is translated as CASSYPGANTEAFF.

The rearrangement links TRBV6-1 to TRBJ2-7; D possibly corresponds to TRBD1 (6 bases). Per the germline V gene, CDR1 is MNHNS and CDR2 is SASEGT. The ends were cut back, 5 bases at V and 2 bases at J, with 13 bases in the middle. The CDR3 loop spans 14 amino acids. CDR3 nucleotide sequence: TGTGCCAGCAGTCTACAGGGTATAGCCTACGAGCAGTACTTC. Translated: CASSLQGIAYEQYF.

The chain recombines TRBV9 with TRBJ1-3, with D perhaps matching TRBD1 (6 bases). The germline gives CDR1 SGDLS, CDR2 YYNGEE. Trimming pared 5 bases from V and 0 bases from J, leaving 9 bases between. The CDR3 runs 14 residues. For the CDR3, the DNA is TGTGCCAGCAGGGGGGGCACCTCTGGAAACACCATATATTTT. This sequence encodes CASRGGTSGNTIYF.

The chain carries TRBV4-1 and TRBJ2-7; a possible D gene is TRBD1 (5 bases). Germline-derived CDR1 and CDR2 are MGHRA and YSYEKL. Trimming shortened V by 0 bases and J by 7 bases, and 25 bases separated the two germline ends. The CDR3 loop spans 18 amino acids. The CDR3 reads CASSQDREGVVHLREQYF. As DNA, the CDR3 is TGCGCCAGCAGCCAAGATAGGGAAGGGGTGGTTCACCTGAGGGAGCAGTACTTC.

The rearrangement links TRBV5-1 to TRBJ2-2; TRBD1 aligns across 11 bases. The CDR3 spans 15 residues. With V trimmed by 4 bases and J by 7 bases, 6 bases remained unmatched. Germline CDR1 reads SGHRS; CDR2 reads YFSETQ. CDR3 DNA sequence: TGCGCCAGCAGCGACGGACAGGGGGCGGTCGGGGAGCTGTTTTTT. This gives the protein CASSDGQGAVGELFF.

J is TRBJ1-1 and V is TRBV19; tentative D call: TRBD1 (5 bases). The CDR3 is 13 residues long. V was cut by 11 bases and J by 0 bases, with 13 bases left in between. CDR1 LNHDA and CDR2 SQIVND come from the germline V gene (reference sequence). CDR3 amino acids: CAGGQGLNTEAFF. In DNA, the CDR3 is TGTGCCGGCGGTCAGGGTTTGAACACTGAAGCTTTCTTT.

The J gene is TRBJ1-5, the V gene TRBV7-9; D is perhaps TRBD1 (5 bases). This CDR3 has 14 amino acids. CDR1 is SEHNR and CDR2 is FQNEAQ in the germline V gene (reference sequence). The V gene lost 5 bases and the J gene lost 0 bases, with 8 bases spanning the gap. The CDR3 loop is CASSRGLSNQPQHF. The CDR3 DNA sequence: TGTGCCAGCAGCAGGGGCCTTAGCAATCAGCCCCAGCATTTT.

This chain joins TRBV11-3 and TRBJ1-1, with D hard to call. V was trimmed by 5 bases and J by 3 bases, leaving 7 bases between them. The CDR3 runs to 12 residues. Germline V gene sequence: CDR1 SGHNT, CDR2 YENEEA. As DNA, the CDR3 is TGTGCCAGCAGCGCCATCGACACTGAAGCTTTCTTT. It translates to CASSAIDTEAFF.

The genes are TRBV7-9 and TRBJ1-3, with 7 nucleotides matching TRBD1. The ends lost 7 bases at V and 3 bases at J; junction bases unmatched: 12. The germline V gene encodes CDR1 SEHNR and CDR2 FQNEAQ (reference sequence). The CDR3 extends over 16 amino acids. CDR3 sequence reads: CASTLTEGASGNTIYF. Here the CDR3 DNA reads TGTGCCAGCACCCTAACGGAGGGGGCAAGTGGAAACACCATATATTTT. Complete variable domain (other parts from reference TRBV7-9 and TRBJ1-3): DTGVSQNPRHKITKRGQNVTFRCDPISEHNRLYWYRQTLGQGPEFLTYFQNEAQLEKSRLLSDRFSAERPKGSFSTLEIQRTEQGDSAMYLCASTLTEGASGNTIYFGEGSWLTVV.

The CDR3 sequence: CASSSPSGNWLSETQYF. DNA for the CDR3: TGTGCCAGCAGCTCCCCCTCCGGGAACTGGCTATCAGAGACCCAGTACTTC. The chain uses TRBV7-9 and TRBJ2-5, with D tentatively TRBD2 (5 bases). CDR1 and CDR2 (germline): SEHNR, FQNEAQ (reference sequence). Trimming left V 4 bases short and J 4 bases short, with 22 bases between. The CDR3 extends over 17 amino acids.

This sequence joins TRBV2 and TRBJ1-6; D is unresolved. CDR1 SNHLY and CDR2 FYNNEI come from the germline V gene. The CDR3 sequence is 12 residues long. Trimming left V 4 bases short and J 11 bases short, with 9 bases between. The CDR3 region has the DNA TGTGCCAGCAGTGCTCGGCTCCCACCCCTCCACTTT. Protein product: CASSARLPPLHF.

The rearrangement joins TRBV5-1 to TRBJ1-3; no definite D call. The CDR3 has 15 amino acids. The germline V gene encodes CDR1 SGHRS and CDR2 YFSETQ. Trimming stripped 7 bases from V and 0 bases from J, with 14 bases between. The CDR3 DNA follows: TGCGCCAGCGACGACCGACTTAGCTCTGGAAACACCATATATTTT. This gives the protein CASDDRLSSGNTIYF.

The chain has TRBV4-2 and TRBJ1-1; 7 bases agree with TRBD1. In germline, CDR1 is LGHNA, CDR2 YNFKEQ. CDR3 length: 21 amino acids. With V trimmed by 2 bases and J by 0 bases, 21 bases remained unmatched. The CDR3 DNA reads TGTGCCAGCAGCCAAAGAAAAAAGGGTCAACCCGGGACAGCACTGAACACTGAAGCTTTCTTT. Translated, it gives CASSQRKKGQPGTALNTEAFF.

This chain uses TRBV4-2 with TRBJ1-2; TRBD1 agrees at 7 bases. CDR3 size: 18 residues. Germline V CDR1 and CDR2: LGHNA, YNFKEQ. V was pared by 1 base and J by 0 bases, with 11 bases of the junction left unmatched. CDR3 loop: CASSQVRRQGGPNYGYTF. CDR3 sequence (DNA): TGTGCCAGCAGCCAAGTCCGCCGACAGGGAGGACCTAACTATGGCTACACCTTC.

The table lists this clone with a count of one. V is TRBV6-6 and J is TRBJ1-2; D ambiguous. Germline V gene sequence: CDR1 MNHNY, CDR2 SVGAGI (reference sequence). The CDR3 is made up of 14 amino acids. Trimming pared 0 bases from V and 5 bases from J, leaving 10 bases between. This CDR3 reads CASSYSGQSYGYTF. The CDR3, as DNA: TGTGCCAGCAGTTACTCCGGTCAGTCGTATGGCTACACCTTC.

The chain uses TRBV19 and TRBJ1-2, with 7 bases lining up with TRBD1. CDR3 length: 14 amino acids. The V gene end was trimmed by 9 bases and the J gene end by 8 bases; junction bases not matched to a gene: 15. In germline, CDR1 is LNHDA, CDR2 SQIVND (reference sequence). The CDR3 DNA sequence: TGTGCCAGCTCAAAAACACAGGGGAGGGAAGGCTACACCTTC. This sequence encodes CASSKTQGREGYTF.

The CDR3 DNA sequence: TGTGCCGGTCGGACACCTTTGAACACTGAAGCTTTCTTT. Its protein is CAGRTPLNTEAFF. This sequence joins TRBV2 and TRBJ1-1, with a tentative D call TRBD1 (5 bases). The CDR3 has 13 amino acids. V was clipped by 11 bases and J by 0 bases, with 13 bases between them. Germline CDR1 and CDR2: SNHLY and FYNNEI.

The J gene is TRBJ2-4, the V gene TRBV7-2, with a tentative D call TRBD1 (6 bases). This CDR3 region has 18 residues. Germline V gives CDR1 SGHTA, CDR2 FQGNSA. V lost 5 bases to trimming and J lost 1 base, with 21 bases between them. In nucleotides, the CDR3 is TGTGCCAGCAGCCAAGCCCCCAGGGGAGACGGGGCCAAAAACATTCAGTACTTC. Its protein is CASSQAPRGDGAKNIQYF.

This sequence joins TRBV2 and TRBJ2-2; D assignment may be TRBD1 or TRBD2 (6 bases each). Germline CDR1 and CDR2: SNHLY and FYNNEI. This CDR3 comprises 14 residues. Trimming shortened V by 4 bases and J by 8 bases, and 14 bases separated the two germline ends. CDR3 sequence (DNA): TGTGCCAGCAGTGTCAGAGGGGGGACTGGGGAGCTGTTTTTT. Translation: CASSVRGGTGELFF.